This T cell receptor (beta chain) came from a study of blood T cell repertoires in COVID-19. Study in general: Donors in the United States, Italy and Spain gave samples during acute or convalescent COVID-19.

Original data processing: Amplification with reference gene primers provided the estimates of nucleated cell counts. Only in-frame clones appear in the TCRdb table, and some are missing; sequencing was by immunoSEQ multiplex PCR. V, J and clone size were drawn from that table, and D and trimming were deduced from the DNA. The sample has 110,000 to 150,000 clones, 70% to 90% seen once. Trimming stripped 7 bases from V and 6 bases from J, with 8 bases between. Germline V gene data show CDR1 as ENHRY and CDR2 as SYGVKD. This CDR3 region has 11 residues. V gene TRBV10-3 combines with J gene TRBJ2-3; the D gene is possibly TRBD1 (5 bases). Source material: peripheral blood. The source of this sequence is a man aged 50 to 60 with acute or convalescent COVID-19. The CDR3 region is CAINGADTQYF. The CDR3 bases are TGTGCCATCAATGGGGCGGATACGCAGTATTTT.